Detailed here is one TCR beta chain. This specimen belongs to a study of T cells in Graves' hyperthyroidism and ophthalmopathy. Looking at the study overall: Initial diagnosis, before any treatment, was when peripheral blood was collected.

Germline assignment: CDR1 PRHDT and CDR2 FYEKMQ (reference sequence). There are 16 residues in the CDR3. Germline trimming cut 4 bases from V and 4 bases from J; bases unmatched to any gene: 8. RNA transcripts yielded amplified TCR beta CDR3 regions. First-round RT-PCR targeting the TCR CDR3 was performed with the HTBI primer set. Via MiXCR, TCRdb re-called the multiplex PCR reads, giving one row per CDR3 protein. The data show 350,000 to 400,000 distinct CDR3 sequences, roughly 18% seen once. Sample: blood. The TCR was taken from a man younger than 30 with Graves' ophthalmopathy. This chain connects TRBV13 to TRBJ2-2, with 8 nucleotides matching TRBD2. This chain's CDR3 is CASSSPGGRSTGELFF. The CDR3, as DNA: TGTGCCAGCAGCTCGCCGGGGGGGAGAAGCACCGGGGAGCTGTTTTTT.